This record concerns one TCR beta chain sequence. What it binds is unknown. Each CDR3 protein is one row after TCRdb ran MiXCR on the 5' RACE reads. Of around 450,000 distinct CDR3 sequences listed, about 24% are singletons. Germline V gene data show CDR1 as SGHTA and CDR2 as FQGTGA. CDR3 length: 14 residues. V lost 4 bases to trimming and J lost 8 bases, with 15 bases between them. This sample was taken from a study of T-cell memory formation after mild COVID-19. Study-wide background: Across donors, TCR clusters were largely donor specific.

Study-wide results and caveats: For contracting clones, CD4+ ones sat mainly in CM and EM, CD8+ in EMRA.

The genes are TRBV7-3 and TRBJ2-4, with TRBD2 as a possible D gene (5 bases). The receptor was isolated from an adult woman who had mild COVID-19 (a few samples of this study predate the infection). Cell type and time point are not known. Sample: PBMCs or a T cell subset sorted from them (not recorded which). The chain's CDR3 is CASSSGGHTDIQYF. DNA for the CDR3: TGTGCCAGCAGCTCCGGAGGCCACACCGACATTCAGTACTTC.